Presented here are 29 T cell receptor beta chains from one specimen sequenced in a study of T-cell reconstitution after alpha-beta-depleted transplantation in children. The TCRbeta library incorporated unique molecular identifiers. TCRdb re-analysed the PCR reads in MiXCR, keeping a single row per CDR3 protein. The table lists approximately 1,000,000 distinct CDR3 sequences, under 30% of them singletons. The source was PBMCs, mostly from graft donor cells, collected 360 days after TCRalphabeta/CD19-depleted stem cell transplant. These receptor sequences come from a boy under two years old who had a stem cell transplant for SCID, so the T cells may come from the graft donor.

The chain links TRBV13 to TRBJ2-1; tentative D call: TRBD1 (6 bases). The germline gives CDR1 PRHDT, CDR2 FYEKMQ (reference sequence). V shed 7 bases and J shed 7 bases, with 14 bases lying between them. CDR3 length: 13 residues. In DNA form, the CDR3 reads TGTGCCAGCACCATTGGTAGGGGGAATGAGCAGTTCTTC. Its translation is CASTIGRGNEQFF.

This clonotype has only a few counts. This chain uses TRBV12-3 or TRBV12-4 with TRBJ2-1; D possibly matches TRBD1 or TRBD2 (5 bases each). CDR3 length equals 15 residues. The V end was cut by 2 bases, the J end by 10 bases, with 18 bases between. CDR3 DNA sequence: TGTGCCAGCAGTTTATTTTTGGGGGTGACATCCGAGCAGTTCTTC. This sequence encodes CASSLFLGVTSEQFF.

V usage is TRBV20-1 and J usage is TRBJ2-3; no definite D call. Germline assignment: CDR1 DFQATT and CDR2 SNEGSKA (reference sequence). Deletions cut 6 bases from V and 0 bases from J, with 19 bases between. The CDR3 runs 16 residues. This CDR3 is CSAYRVPPSSTDTQYF. In DNA form, the CDR3 reads TGCAGTGCATATAGGGTTCCTCCCTCTAGCACAGATACGCAGTATTTT.

The rearrangement joins TRBV7-3 to TRBJ2-3, with a tentative D call TRBD2 (5 bases). With 3 bases removed from V and 6 bases from J, the gap between germline ends came to 13 bases. This CDR3 has 14 amino acids. Germline loops: CDR1 SGHTA, CDR2 FQGTGA. The CDR3 DNA sequence: TGTGCCAGCAGCTTTGCCGGTTCGGGGGATACGCAGTATTTT. Residues: CASSFAGSGDTQYF.

The rearrangement joins TRBV7-2 to TRBJ2-3; D is perhaps TRBD1 or TRBD2 (5 bases each). CDR1 and CDR2 (germline): SGHTA, FQGNSA. The CDR3 is 16 amino acids. V lost 7 bases and J lost 4, with 21 bases in between. The CDR3 region is CASNPTGLEVADTQYF. For the CDR3, the DNA is TGTGCCAGCAACCCAACAGGACTCGAGGTGGCAGATACGCAGTATTTT.

The chain links TRBV12-3 or TRBV12-4 to TRBJ1-1; D is ambiguous. CDR3 size: 13 residues. V was cut by 5 bases and J by 4 bases, with 11 bases left in between. DNA for the CDR3: TGTGCCAGCAGTCGGACCGAAAGCACTGAAGCTTTCTTT. This translates into CASSRTESTEAFF.

This clonotype appeared a few times. The chain combines TRBV5-1 with TRBJ1-1; D is ambiguous. The CDR3 is made up of 13 amino acids. V was shortened by 4 bases and J by 2 bases, with 9 bases between the two germline ends. Germline V lookup: CDR1 SGHRS, CDR2 YFSETQ. In DNA, the CDR3 is TGCGCCAGCAGCGCGAGTACAAACACTGAAGCTTTCTTT. It codes for CASSASTNTEAFF.

Comment on this clonotype: Sequence at one end of the junction differs from germline and may be a read error. The chain recombines TRBV4-2 with TRBJ1-2; no clear D gene. Germline V gene lookup returns CDR1 LGHNA and CDR2 YNFKEQ. CDR3 size: 10 residues. DNA for the CDR3: TGTGCCAGCAGCCAAGACTTGTTAGTCTTC. This gives the protein CASSQDLLVF.

As concerns this clonotype: Its ends do not fully match the called genes, so a read error is possible. The chain links TRBV7-3 to TRBJ2-1, with 9 bases aligning to TRBD2. The germline V gene encodes CDR1 SGHTA and CDR2 FQGTGA. CDR3 length: 16 residues. In DNA, the CDR3 is TGTGCCAGCAGCTTAGCTAGCGGGGTGACCTACAAAGAGCAGTTCTTC. This gives the protein CASSLASGVTYKEQFF.

The table lists this clonotype with a few counts. V is TRBV15 and J is TRBJ2-1; D is perhaps TRBD2 (6 bases). V gave up 5 bases and J gave up 10 bases, with 21 bases separating them. In germline, CDR1 is LNHNV, CDR2 YYDKDF (reference sequence). This CDR3 region has 15 residues. The CDR3, as DNA: TGTGCCACCAGCGGAATCGGGGGACCCCCGAAAGAGCAGTTCTTC. This encodes CATSGIGGPPKEQFF.

In this sample, this clonotype turned up a few times. This chain connects TRBV20-1 to TRBJ2-3; the match to TRBD2 covers 8 bases. Germline lookup yields CDR1 DFQATT and CDR2 SNEGSKA (reference sequence). The CDR3 has 15 amino acids. V shed 2 bases and J 1 base; nucleotides not matched to a gene: 5. The CDR3 is CSARTQTSGTDTQYF. CDR3 in DNA: TGCAGTGCTAGAACCCAGACTAGCGGCACAGATACGCAGTATTTT.

This clonotype turned up a few times. V is TRBV5-4 and J is TRBJ2-5, with 7 bases that match TRBD1. The CDR3 is made up of 14 amino acids. The ends lost 4 bases at V and 1 base at J; junction bases unmatched: 4. The V gene's germline CDR1 is SGHNT and CDR2 YYREEE (reference sequence). CDR3 amino acids: CASSKGQAQETQYF. The CDR3 DNA follows: TGTGCCAGCAGCAAAGGACAGGCCCAAGAGACCCAGTACTTC.

The chain couples TRBV10-3 to TRBJ2-7; no definite D call. This CDR3 spans 14 amino acids. The germline CDR1 and CDR2 sequences are ENHRY and SYGVKD. V was trimmed by 0 bases and J by 5 bases, leaving 11 bases between them. CDR3 loop: CAISESRSLNEQYF. CDR3 nucleotides: TGTGCCATCAGTGAGTCGAGGAGTTTAAACGAGCAGTACTTC.

This clonotype was recorded a few times. V usage is TRBV20-1 and J usage is TRBJ1-1; D remains ambiguous. V lost 0 bases and J lost 1, with 12 bases in between. There are 15 residues in the CDR3. The germline CDR1 and CDR2 sequences are DFQATT and SNEGSKA (reference sequence). The CDR3 sequence is CSARDYVGGNTEAFF. Here the CDR3 DNA reads TGCAGTGCTAGAGATTACGTTGGAGGGAACACTGAAGCTTTCTTT.

The chain is built from TRBV2 and TRBJ2-7; D is possibly TRBD1 or TRBD2 (5 bases each). From germline, CDR1 is SNHLY and CDR2 FYNNEI. V lost 6 bases and J lost 4, with 19 bases in between. The CDR3 totals 15 residues. The CDR3 DNA reads TGTGCCAGCAGGGCGCCGGGACCAATGCGATACGAGCAGTACTTC. As protein: CASRAPGPMRYEQYF.

DNA of the CDR3: TGTGCCAGCAGTGATTTTAGGCAGGGGAGTTACGAGCAGTACTTC. It yields the protein CASSDFRQGSYEQYF. V is TRBV25-1 and J is TRBJ2-7; possibly TRBD1 for D (6 bases). Trimming removed 3 bases from V and 4 bases from J, with 16 bases in between. Germline-derived CDR1 and CDR2 are MGHDK and SYGVNS. This CDR3 is 15 amino acids long.

This clonotype was counted a few times. The rearrangement joins TRBV5-1 to TRBJ1-6, with a weak D call TRBD1 (5 bases). CDR1 and CDR2 (germline): SGHRS, YFSETQ. With 4 bases removed from V and 8 bases from J, the gap between germline ends came to 16 bases. The CDR3 is 15 amino acids. CDR3 amino acids: CASSRWGVGDSPLHF. CDR3 bases: TGCGCCAGCAGCAGATGGGGCGTAGGGGATTCACCCCTCCACTTT.

The sample holds a few counts of this clonotype. The chain employs TRBV11-3 and TRBJ2-7; no definite D call. The CDR3 covers 14 residues. Germline CDR1 is SGHNT and CDR2 is YENEEA. Deletions cut 1 base from V and 3 bases from J, with 10 bases between. The CDR3 spells CASSLVAENYEQYF. For the CDR3, the DNA is TGTGCCAGCAGCTTAGTGGCAGAGAACTACGAGCAGTACTTC.

This clonotype was detected only once. The chain uses TRBV12-3 or TRBV12-4 and TRBJ1-5; D unresolved. This CDR3 has 13 amino acids. V lost 6 bases to trimming and J lost 4 bases, with 10 bases between them. The CDR3 nucleotides read TGTGCCAGCAGGATCGTCCCGAATCAGCCCCAGCATTTT. Residues: CASRIVPNQPQHF.

The chain combines TRBV5-4 with TRBJ2-1; 8 positions match TRBD2. The V gene end was trimmed by 0 bases and the J gene end by 8 bases; junction bases not matched to a gene: 7. CDR3 length: 15 amino acids. In germline, CDR1 is SGHNT, CDR2 YYREEE (reference sequence). The CDR3 DNA sequence: TGTGCCAGCAGCTTGGCCAATAGCGGGGTTGATGAGCAGTTCTTC. It codes for CASSLANSGVDEQFF.

CDR3 protein: CASSQDLTGHLYEQYF. In DNA, the CDR3 is TGTGCCAGCAGCCAAGACCTCACTGGACACCTCTACGAGCAGTACTTC. V gene TRBV4-2 combines with J gene TRBJ2-7; D perhaps matches TRBD1 (5 bases). Germline CDR1 is LGHNA and CDR2 is YNFKEQ. V was shortened by 0 bases and J by 3 bases, with 15 bases between the two germline ends. CDR3 size: 16 residues.

This clonotype turned up a few times. V gene TRBV10-3 combines with J gene TRBJ2-1; D is undetermined. The CDR3 loop spans 16 amino acids. V was cut by 6 bases and J by 0 bases, with 15 bases left in between. Germline V lookup: CDR1 ENHRY, CDR2 SYGVKD. CDR3 residues: CAISAVRDPSYNEQFF. CDR3 nucleotide sequence: TGTGCCATCAGCGCCGTTCGCGATCCCTCCTACAATGAGCAGTTCTTC.

In this sample, this clonotype turned up a few times. V usage is TRBV28 and J usage is TRBJ1-6; D unclear. Germline V gene lookup returns CDR1 MDHEN and CDR2 SYDVKM. Trimming cost V 3 bases and J 7 bases, with 13 bases left between them. CDR3 length: 15 amino acids. The CDR3 nucleotides are TGTGCCAGCAGTTTCTTCATAGGGCCGAATTCACCCCTCCACTTT. Its translation: CASSFFIGPNSPLHF.

The chain links TRBV20-1 to TRBJ2-2, with TRBD1 matching 9 bases. There are 16 residues in the CDR3. Germline V gene sequence: CDR1 DFQATT, CDR2 SNEGSKA (reference sequence). J was trimmed by 6 bases and V by 0 bases; bases with no gene match: 8. In nucleotides, the CDR3 is TGCAGTGCTAGAGATCCCCGGACAGGGGACCCCGGGGAGCTGTTTTTT. As protein: CSARDPRTGDPGELFF.

There are a few counts of this clonotype. The V and J genes are TRBV28 and TRBJ2-7, with 9 bases identical to TRBD1. Germline-derived CDR1 and CDR2 are MDHEN and SYDVKM. CDR3 length: 14 residues. The junction had 7 bases not matched to a gene; V was cut back by 6 bases and J by 4 bases. CDR3 region: CASSGPGQGYEQYF. The DNA for the CDR3 is TGTGCCAGCAGCGGACCGGGACAGGGATACGAGCAGTACTTC.

This clonotype was picked up a small number of times. The chain recombines TRBV5-1 with TRBJ2-5; 7 bases match TRBD2. The CDR3 spans 16 residues. Per germline, CDR1 SGHRS and CDR2 YFSETQ. With 0 bases clipped from V and 5 bases from J, the junction kept 10 bases outside the gene matches. The CDR3 bases are TGCGCCAGCAGCTTGGAAGCGGGGAGAGTTTGGGAGACCCAGTACTTC. Translating gives CASSLEAGRVWETQYF.

This clonotype was seen a few times. This rearrangement joins TRBV24-1 to TRBJ2-3, with 9 nucleotides matching TRBD1. V trimming: 4 bases; J trimming: 4 bases; junction bases outside the gene matches: 11. CDR1 KGHDR and CDR2 SFDVKD come from the germline V gene. CDR3 length equals 17 residues. This CDR3 is CATSDSDRGIFADTQYF. The CDR3 DNA reads as TGTGCCACCAGTGACTCGGACAGGGGTATTTTTGCAGATACGCAGTATTTT.

The chain is built from TRBV6-5 and TRBJ2-2; no firm D call. Germline CDR1 is MNHEY and CDR2 is SVGAGI. CDR3 length: 13 residues. Deletions cut 2 bases from V and 8 bases from J, with 9 bases between. CDR3 nucleotides: TGTGCCAGCAGTTACCATCCGACAGGGGAGCTGTTTTTT. It encodes CASSYHPTGELFF.

The chain carries TRBV7-9 and TRBJ2-1, with D perhaps given as TRBD1 or TRBD2 (6 bases each). The V end was cut by 5 bases, the J end by 7 bases, with 12 bases between. The CDR3 length is 13 residues. Per the germline V gene, CDR1 is SEHNR and CDR2 is FQNEAQ (reference sequence). The CDR3 protein is CASSAGHPNEQFF. CDR3 nucleotides: TGTGCCAGCAGCGCGGGACACCCGAATGAGCAGTTCTTC.